A single sample is the source of the 13 T cell receptor beta chains below, sequenced in a study of control samples from healthy donors and cancer patients. This table comes from immunoSEQ multiplex PCR, and its TCRdb copy is limited to in-frame clones, with some not included. The sample contains roughly 140,000 clones, 89% of which appear only once. Sequencing was performed on blood. The source of these receptors is a man under 40 in good health.

V usage is TRBV6-6 and J usage is TRBJ2-7, with no clear D. The CDR3 contains 14 residues. V was pared by 6 bases and J by 5 bases, with 17 bases between. The germline gives CDR1 MNHNY, CDR2 SVGAGI (reference sequence). The CDR3 nucleotides read TGTGCCAGCAGCCCGGGTGGGGAATCGGACGAGCAGTACTTC. This codes for CASSPGGESDEQYF.

The CDR3 nucleotides read TGTGCCAGCAGAACCGGGACAGGGGTTGGCGAGCAGTACTTC. Translating gives CASRTGTGVGEQYF. This sequence joins TRBV6-5 and TRBJ2-7, with 10 bases identical to TRBD1. The V segment lost 6 bases and the J segment 6 bases; nucleotides outside the gene matches: 8. Looked up from germline, CDR1 is MNHEY and CDR2 is SVGAGI. This CDR3 has 14 residues.

J is TRBJ2-5 and V is TRBV7-2, with D possibly TRBD1 on 6 matching bases. V was pared by 3 bases and J by 5 bases, with 16 bases between. Germline V CDR1 and CDR2: SGHTA, FQGNSA. The CDR3 has 15 amino acids. CDR3 sequence: CASSFQGGRVETQYF. The CDR3, as DNA: TGTGCCAGCAGCTTTCAAGGGGGTAGAGTTGAGACCCAGTACTTC.

This clone was detected only once. The chain uses TRBV4-1 and TRBJ2-2, with unresolved D. CDR1 and CDR2 from the germline V gene are MGHRA and YSYEKL. This CDR3 region has 15 residues. V dropped 1 base and J dropped 1 base, with 7 bases sitting between them. CDR3: CASSQASRNTGELFF. The DNA of the CDR3 is TGCGCCAGCAGCCAAGCCTCCCGGAACACCGGGGAGCTGTTTTTT.

This clone turned up a few times. This sequence joins TRBV6-2 or TRBV6-3 and TRBJ2-4; no reliable D call. Germline values: CDR1 MNHEY, CDR2 SVGEGT. This CDR3 spans 18 amino acids. The V and J ends lost 0 bases and 2 bases respectively, with 17 bases between them. DNA of the CDR3: TGTGCCAGCAGTTACTCTAATCGATGGCGCGAATCCAAAAACATTCAGTACTTC. Its protein is CASSYSNRWRESKNIQYF.

CDR3 amino acids: CASSQLIRGASGELFF. In DNA, the CDR3 is TGCGCCAGCAGCCAACTCATAAGGGGCGCGTCCGGGGAGCTGTTTTTT. This chain joins TRBV4-3 and TRBJ2-2; D is perhaps TRBD1 (5 bases). CDR1 LGHNA and CDR2 YSLEER come from the germline V gene. There are 16 residues in the CDR3. Between the trimmed V and J ends, which lost 2 bases and 6 bases, there was a span of 16 bases.

V and J are TRBV27 and TRBJ1-1, with D possibly being TRBD1 (6 bases). The V gene lost 3 bases and the J gene lost 5 bases, with 13 bases spanning the gap. Germline V gene sequence: CDR1 MNHEY, CDR2 SMNVEV (reference sequence). This CDR3 region has 14 residues. The CDR3 spells CASSFEGGGTEAFF. The DNA of the CDR3 is TGTGCCAGCAGTTTTGAGGGGGGGGGTACTGAAGCTTTCTTT.

The chain has TRBV6-4 and TRBJ1-6; unclear D gene. From germline, CDR1 is MRHNA and CDR2 SNTAGT. The ends were cut back, 4 bases at V and 6 bases at J, with 7 bases in the middle. This CDR3 contains 13 residues. The CDR3 loop is CASSASSNSPLHF. As DNA, the CDR3 is TGTGCCAGCAGTGCATCTAGTAATTCACCCCTCCACTTT.

The J gene is TRBJ1-6, the V gene TRBV9; D call uncertain. Germline V gene sequence: CDR1 SGDLS, CDR2 YYNGEE. This CDR3 is 14 amino acids long. V lost 2 bases and J lost 4, with 7 bases in between. This CDR3 is CASSVVEYNSPLHF. The CDR3 DNA is TGTGCCAGCAGCGTTGTTGAGTATAATTCACCCCTCCACTTT. Full variable domain (outside the CDR3, taken from reference TRBV9 and TRBJ1-6): DSGVTQTPKHLITATGQRVTLRCSPRSGDLSVYWYQQSLDQGLQFLIQYYNGEERAKGNILERFSAQQFPDLHSELNLSSLELGDSALYFCASSVVEYNSPLHFGNGTRLTVT.

V usage is TRBV27 and J usage is TRBJ2-1; 7 bases map to TRBD2. J was trimmed by 3 bases and V by 3 bases; bases with no gene match: 5. Germline values: CDR1 MNHEY, CDR2 SMNVEV (reference sequence). This CDR3 is built from 15 residues. CDR3 region: CASSFRLADYNEQFF. CDR3 nucleotides: TGTGCCAGCAGTTTTAGGCTAGCGGACTACAATGAGCAGTTCTTC.

This clone was detected a few times. The rearrangement joins TRBV30 to TRBJ2-7; no firm D call. Germline CDR1 and CDR2: GTSNPN and SVGIG (reference sequence). Trimming took off 4 bases at V and 7 bases at J, with 17 bases between the two ends. This CDR3 contains 13 residues. The CDR3, as DNA: TGTGCCTGGACAAGGCCCCCTATGAGGGAGCAGTACTTC. Translated, it gives CAWTRPPMREQYF.

The chain joins TRBV19 to TRBJ1-4; maybe TRBD1 (6 bases). The germline gives CDR1 LNHDA, CDR2 SQIVND (reference sequence). V was clipped by 3 bases and J by 7 bases, with 12 bases between them. This CDR3 has 14 amino acids. The CDR3 protein is CASSMRSGAEKLFF. The CDR3 region has the DNA TGTGCCAGTAGTATGCGATCGGGGGCTGAAAAACTGTTTTTT.

The chain employs TRBV7-6 and TRBJ2-7; tentatively, D is TRBD1 (6 bases). The CDR3 is 16 amino acids. From germline, CDR1 is SGHVS and CDR2 FNYEAQ. Between the trimmed V and J ends, which lost 4 bases and 2 bases, there was a span of 18 bases. Here the CDR3 reads CASSSLQGEGPYEQYF. The DNA of the CDR3 is TGTGCCAGCAGCTCACTACAGGGTGAGGGGCCCTACGAGCAGTACTTC.